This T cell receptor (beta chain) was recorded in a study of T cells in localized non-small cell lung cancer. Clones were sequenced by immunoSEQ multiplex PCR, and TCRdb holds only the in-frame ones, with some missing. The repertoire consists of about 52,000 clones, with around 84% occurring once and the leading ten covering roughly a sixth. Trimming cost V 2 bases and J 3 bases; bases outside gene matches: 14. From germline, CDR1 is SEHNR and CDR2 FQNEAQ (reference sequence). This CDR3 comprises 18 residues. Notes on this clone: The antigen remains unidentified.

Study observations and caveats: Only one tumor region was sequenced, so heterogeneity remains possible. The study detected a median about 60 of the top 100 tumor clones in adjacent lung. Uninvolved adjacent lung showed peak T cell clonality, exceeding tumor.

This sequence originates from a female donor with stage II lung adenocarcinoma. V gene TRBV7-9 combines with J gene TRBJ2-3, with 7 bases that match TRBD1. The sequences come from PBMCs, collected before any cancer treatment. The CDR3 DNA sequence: TGTGCCAGCAGCTTACTACAGGGGTTAAGGCCCGGGACAGATACGCAGTATTTT. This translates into CASSLLQGLRPGTDTQYF.